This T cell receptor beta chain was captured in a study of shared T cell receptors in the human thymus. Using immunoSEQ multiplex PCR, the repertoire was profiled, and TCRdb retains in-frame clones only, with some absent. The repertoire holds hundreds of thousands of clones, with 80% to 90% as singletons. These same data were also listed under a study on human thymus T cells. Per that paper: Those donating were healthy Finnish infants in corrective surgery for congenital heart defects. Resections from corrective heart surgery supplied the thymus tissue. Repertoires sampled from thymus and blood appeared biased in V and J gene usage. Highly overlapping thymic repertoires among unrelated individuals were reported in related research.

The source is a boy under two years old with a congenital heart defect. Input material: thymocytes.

DNA of the CDR3: TGTGCCAGCAGCGCCCAGGGAGGGATGAGACAAAACATTCAGTACTTC. Protein sequence: CASSAQGGMRQNIQYF. The chain uses TRBV7-2 and TRBJ2-4, with 7 bases identical to TRBD2. Germline trimming cut 5 bases from V and 5 bases from J; bases unmatched to any gene: 12. The CDR3 runs 16 residues. CDR1 and CDR2 (germline): SGHTA, FQGNSA.